These T cell receptor beta chains were read from a single sample in a study of T cells in Graves' hyperthyroidism and ophthalmopathy. TCRdb re-called the multiplex PCR reads with MiXCR, one entry per CDR3 protein. The table shows hundreds of thousands of distinct CDR3 sequences, with around 15% occurring only once. The source material was blood. These receptors came from a man aged 18 to 35 with Graves' ophthalmopathy. Each CDR3 is given with its conserved first and last residue. The D gene is left open where the match is weak. Rows give clone size only sometimes, using once, few, many, or a class for an expanded clone.

v_gene	abundance	d_gene	j_gene	CDR3aa	CDR3nt
TRBV28	many	NA	TRBJ1-2	CASSPTVHANYGYTF	TGTGCCAGCAGCCCCACGGTCCACGCTAACTATGGCTACACCTTC
TRBV12-3/TRBV12-4	many	TRBD2	TRBJ2-1	CASISAGVNNEQFF	TGTGCCAGCATTTCAGCGGGAGTAAACAATGAGCAGTTCTTC
TRBV5-1	NA	NA	TRBJ2-5	CASSLGWSQETQYF	TGCGCCAGCAGCTTGGGGTGGAGTCAAGAGACCCAGTACTTC
TRBV15	many	NA	TRBJ1-5	CATSREGRYNQPQHF	TGTGCCACCAGCAGAGAGGGACGGTACAATCAGCCCCAGCATTTT
TRBV30	many	NA	TRBJ2-7	CAWSVEMDSYEQYF	TGTGCCTGGAGTGTAGAGATGGACTCCTACGAGCAGTACTTC
TRBV7-9	NA	TRBD2	TRBJ2-3	CASSARTSGGALRADTQYF	TGTGCCAGCAGCGCAAGGACTAGCGGGGGGGCACTCCGGGCAGATACGCAGTATTTT
TRBV10-1	NA	NA	TRBJ2-5	CASSPRFGRETQYF	TGCGCCAGCAGCCCCCGGTTTGGGAGGGAGACCCAGTACTTC
TRBV6-1	many	NA	TRBJ2-5	CASSSPSGGVKTQYF	TGTGCCAGCAGTTCTCCCTCGGGTGGGGTGAAGACCCAGTACTTC
TRBV11-2	few	TRBD1	TRBJ1-1	CASSLDFWDRAGTEAFF	TGTGCCAGCAGCTTAGACTTTTGGGACAGGGCGGGGACTGAAGCTTTCTTT
TRBV15	NA	TRBD1	TRBJ1-4	CATSRRTGGNERLFF	TGTGCCACCAGCAGAAGGACAGGGGGTAATGAAAGACTGTTTTTT
TRBV20-1	many	NA	TRBJ2-7	CSARVEGQLYEQYF	TGCAGTGCCAGAGTTGAGGGACAACTCTACGAGCAGTACTTC
TRBV29-1	few	NA	TRBJ2-1	CSVRYNEQFF	TGCAGCGTTCGCTACAATGAGCAGTTCTTC
TRBV12-3/TRBV12-4	NA	NA	TRBJ2-2	CASRPKPAGPGELFF	TGTGCCAGCAGGCCCAAGCCGGCTGGCCCAGGGGAGCTGTTTTTT
TRBV4-2	NA	NA	TRBJ1-2	CASSPPGSPALGYTF	TGTGCCAGCAGCCCCCCGGGGTCCCCGGCCCTTGGCTACACCTTC
TRBV6-1	many	TRBD2	TRBJ2-3	CASSYRTSGADTQYF	TGTGCCAGCAGTTACCGGACTAGCGGGGCAGATACGCAGTATTTT
TRBV6-6	many	NA	TRBJ1-1	CASSYGTGTEAFF	TGTGCCAGCAGTTACGGGACGGGAACTGAAGCTTTCTTT
TRBV4-1	NA	TRBD1	TRBJ1-2	CASSQSPGTGKGYTF	TGCGCCAGCAGCCAATCACCCGGGACAGGGAAGGGCTACACCTTC
TRBV24-1	few	NA	TRBJ2-7	CATSESNYEQYF	TGTGCCACCAGTGAATCGAACTACGAGCAGTACTTC
TRBV6-5	many	NA	TRBJ1-1	CASSYSPGTNTEAFF	TGTGCCAGCAGTTACTCGCCAGGGACGAACACTGAAGCTTTCTTT
TRBV4-1	NA	TRBD1	TRBJ2-7	CASSQDRTGSYEQYF	TGCGCCAGCAGCCAAGACAGGACAGGGTCCTACGAACAGTACTTC
TRBV5-6	many	TRBD2	TRBJ2-5	CASSLAGRGGEETQYF	TGTGCCAGCAGCTTGGCCGGACGGGGGGGAGAAGAGACCCAGTACTTC
TRBV14	NA	NA	TRBJ2-1	CASSQDYGEPLHEQFF	TGTGCCAGCAGCCAAGATTACGGGGAGCCACTCCATGAGCAGTTCTTC
TRBV5-1	many	TRBD2	TRBJ2-1	CASSWTSGAYNEQFF	TGCGCCAGCAGCTGGACTAGCGGGGCCTACAATGAGCAGTTCTTC
TRBV27	few	NA	TRBJ2-7	CASSSASVHYEQYF	TGTGCCAGCAGTTCCGCTAGCGTCCACTACGAGCAGTACTTC
TRBV20-1	once	NA	TRBJ2-7	CSAREGEGTYEQYF	TGCAGTGCTAGAGAGGGAGAGGGAACCTACGAGCAGTACTTC
TRBV6-1	many	TRBD1	TRBJ2-7	CASSEVHPTGGEYEQYF	TGTGCCAGCAGTGAGGTCCACCCGACAGGGGGGGAGTACGAGCAGTACTTC
TRBV20-1	many	NA	TRBJ2-1	CSARVAAGYNEQFF	TGCAGTGCTAGGGTTGCGGCGGGGTACAATGAGCAGTTCTTC
TRBV3-1	many	NA	TRBJ2-7	CASSQGSAAYEQYF	TGTGCCAGCAGCCAAGGGTCGGCTGCCTACGAGCAGTACTTC
TRBV12-3/TRBV12-4	few	NA	TRBJ2-4	CASSPELRGIQYF	TGTGCCAGCAGTCCAGAACTGCGAGGCATTCAGTACTTC